This T cell receptor (beta chain) was captured by sequencing in a study of OX40 agonist ivuxolimab in advanced cancers. Germline V CDR1 and CDR2: GTSNPN, SVGIG (reference sequence). Trimming left V 2 bases short and J 0 bases short, with 8 bases between. The CDR3 consists of 14 residues. This clone appeared a few times. Its target is not known. Data came from immunoSEQ multiplex PCR; TCRdb stores just in-frame clones and leaves some out. The sample records more than 20,000 clones, about four fifths being singletons. Study results and limitations: In the 0.1 to 3.0 mg/kg range, CD4+ and CD8+ blood T cells had expanded clonally by week 6.

The gene calls are TRBV30 and TRBJ2-1; no clear D gene. The TCR was taken from an adult with an advanced solid tumor such as melanoma, head and neck, liver or kidney cancer. Sequencing was performed on CD4+ or CD8+ T cells sorted from blood, taken in a trial of the OX40 agonist ivuxolimab. CDR3: CAWSTASSYNEQFF. CDR3 nucleotides: TGTGCCTGGAGTACAGCGAGCTCCTACAATGAGCAGTTCTTC.